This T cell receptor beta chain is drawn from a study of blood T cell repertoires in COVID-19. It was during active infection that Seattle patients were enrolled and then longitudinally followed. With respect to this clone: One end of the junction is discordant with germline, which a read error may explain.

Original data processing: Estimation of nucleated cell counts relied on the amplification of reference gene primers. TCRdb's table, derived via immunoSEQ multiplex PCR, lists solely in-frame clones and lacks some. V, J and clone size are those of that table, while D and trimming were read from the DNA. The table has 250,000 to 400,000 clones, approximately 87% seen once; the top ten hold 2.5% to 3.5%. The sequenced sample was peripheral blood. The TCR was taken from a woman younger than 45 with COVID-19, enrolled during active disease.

CDR3 sequence (DNA): TGTGCCAGCAGCCGAACCACCGGGACTAGCGGACTCCGGATCTTC. Translated: CASSRTTGTSGLRIF. The chain uses TRBV7-9 and TRBJ2-1; the match to TRBD2 covers 11 bases. This CDR3 comprises 15 residues. CDR1 SEHNR and CDR2 FQNEAQ come from the germline V gene (reference sequence). The whole variable domain, remainder taken from reference TRBV7-9 and TRBJ2-1, is DTGVSQNPRHKITKRGQNVTFRCDPISEHNRLYWYRQTLGQGPEFLTYFQNEAQLEKSRLLSDRFSAERPKGSFSTLEIQRTEQGDSAMYLCASSRTTGTSGLRIFGPGTRLTVL.